These 24 T cell receptor beta chains share one sample of origin, sequenced in a study of OX40 agonist ivuxolimab in advanced cancers. The protocol used for the library was the immunoSEQ multiplex PCR assay. TCRdb obtained this table from immuneACCESS and retained in-frame rearrangements with V and J assigned. These tables miss some clones; where compared with another copy, unresolved V genes account for less than half of the shortfall, and the remainder is unexplained. Here the sample has about 27,000 clones; 85% to 90% occur a single time. The leading ten clones occupy 19% of the sample. This material consisted of CD4+ or CD8+ T cells sorted from blood, taken in a trial of the OX40 agonist ivuxolimab. The origin of the receptors is an adult with an advanced solid tumor such as melanoma, head and neck, liver or kidney cancer.

The chain has TRBV7-9 and TRBJ2-2, with D possibly being TRBD1 or TRBD2 (5 bases each). Germline V lookup: CDR1 SEHNR, CDR2 FQNEAQ (reference sequence). V gave up 3 bases and J gave up 8 bases, with 7 bases separating them. CDR3 length: 12 residues. The CDR3 is CASSFGAGELFF. DNA for the CDR3: TGTGCCAGCAGCTTCGGGGCGGGGGAGCTGTTTTTT.

V usage is TRBV4-1 and J usage is TRBJ2-7, with TRBD2 matching 12 bases. Germline V lookup: CDR1 MGHRA, CDR2 YSYEKL. This CDR3 has 16 residues. V lost 1 base and J lost 3; bases outside the gene matches: 4. The CDR3 is CASSQGTSGMVYEQYF. The CDR3 bases are TGCGCCAGCAGCCAAGGGACTAGCGGGATGGTCTACGAGCAGTACTTC.

V usage is TRBV27 and J usage is TRBJ2-3; TRBD2 is a possible D gene (6 bases). Germline lookup yields CDR1 MNHEY and CDR2 SMNVEV (reference sequence). Trimming pared 4 bases from V and 0 bases from J, leaving 26 bases between. This CDR3 comprises 20 residues. The CDR3 bases are TGTGCCAGCAGTTCCGTGCCCCAGCGGACTATAACTACTAGCACAGATACGCAGTATTTT. Encoded protein: CASSSVPQRTITTSTDTQYF.

This chain links TRBV9 with TRBJ1-2; 8 positions agree with TRBD1. Germline CDR1 is SGDLS and CDR2 is YYNGEE. The junction had 8 bases not matched to a gene; V was cut back by 3 bases and J by 4 bases. The CDR3 length is 15 residues. The CDR3 spells CASSERRDRSYGYTF. CDR3 nucleotides: TGTGCCAGCAGCGAGCGCCGGGACAGGAGCTATGGCTACACCTTC.

This clone has more than one count but fewer than ten. The chain employs TRBV2 and TRBJ1-6, with TRBD1 matching 10 bases. J lost 5 bases, V lost 7 bases, and 2 bases had no gene match. CDR3 length equals 14 residues. CDR1 is SNHLY and CDR2 is FYNNEI in the germline V gene. CDR3 sequence: CASTDRGHNSPLHF. In nucleotides, the CDR3 is TGTGCCAGCACCGACAGGGGGCATAATTCACCCCTCCACTTT.

The V gene is TRBV4-1, the J gene TRBJ2-2; D ambiguous. V lost 6 bases and J 8 bases, leaving 16 bases between the germline ends. Germline CDR1 and CDR2: MGHRA and YSYEKL. This CDR3 comprises 14 residues. CDR3 DNA sequence: TGCGCCAGCAGTCTCCGACCGGGTGGAGGGGAGCTGTTTTTT. It translates to CASSLRPGGGELFF.

CDR3: CASSYVGNTDTQYF. The CDR3 nucleotides read TGTGCCAGCAGTTACGTCGGAAACACAGATACGCAGTATTTT. The V and J genes are TRBV6-5 and TRBJ2-3; no clear D gene. This CDR3 region has 14 residues. The V and J ends lost 2 bases and 2 bases respectively, with 8 bases between them. CDR1 and CDR2 from the germline V gene are MNHEY and SVGAGI.

The chain combines TRBV27 with TRBJ2-7; D is perhaps TRBD2 (5 bases). This CDR3 contains 14 residues. CDR1 is MNHEY and CDR2 is SMNVEV in the germline V gene (reference sequence). Trimming removed 3 bases from V and 0 bases from J, with 9 bases in between. The chain's CDR3 is CASSFKGSSYEQYF. Written as DNA, the CDR3 is TGTGCCAGCAGTTTTAAAGGGAGCTCCTACGAGCAGTACTTC.

This sequence joins TRBV7-6 and TRBJ2-7; TRBD2 matches at 14 bases. CDR1 is SGHVS and CDR2 is FNYEAQ in the germline V gene. The ends lost 5 bases at V and 3 bases at J; junction bases unmatched: 3. This CDR3 is built from 15 residues. The CDR3 reads CASSLGLAGDYEQYF. The CDR3 region has the DNA TGTGCCAGCAGCCTGGGACTAGCGGGGGACTACGAGCAGTACTTC.

V and J are TRBV2 and TRBJ2-7; 8 bases match TRBD1. J was trimmed by 4 bases and V by 8 bases; bases with no gene match: 4. The CDR3 is 12 amino acids. The germline V gene has CDR1 SNHLY and CDR2 FYNNEI. The CDR3 reads CASRDRRYEQYF. The CDR3 DNA sequence: TGTGCCAGCCGGGACAGGAGGTACGAGCAGTACTTC.

Regarding this clone: A clone one base away is much larger, so this may be a read error. Other DNA sequences in the same sample also yield this CDR3. The CDR3 spells CAISAGVYNEQFF. The CDR3 nucleotides are TGTGCCATTAGTGCGGGGGTCTACAATGAGCAGTTCTTC. J is TRBJ2-1 and V is TRBV10-3, with TRBD2 matching over 7 bases. The CDR3 is 13 residues long. Germline CDR1 ENHRY, CDR2 SYGVKD.

This clone came up once. The chain uses TRBV7-6 and TRBJ2-5, with D perhaps assigned TRBD1 or TRBD2 (5 bases each). CDR3 length: 15 residues. The germline V and J ends were trimmed by 5 bases and 1 base, with 14 bases remaining between them. Germline CDR1 reads SGHVS; CDR2 reads FNYEAQ. CDR3 nucleotides: TGTGCCAGCAGCGGACAAGGTACTAGCCAAGAGACCCAGTACTTC. This codes for CASSGQGTSQETQYF.

The chain links TRBV9 to TRBJ1-1; tentative D call: TRBD1 (6 bases). The CDR3 is 14 residues long. Germline V gene data show CDR1 as SGDLS and CDR2 as YYNGEE. Trimming took off 2 bases at V and 0 bases at J, with 8 bases between the two ends. The DNA of the CDR3 is TGTGCCAGCAGCGTTGGGGGCATGAACACTGAAGCTTTCTTT. This gives the protein CASSVGGMNTEAFF.

The gene calls are TRBV30 and TRBJ1-5; TRBD1 matches at 8 bases. Per germline, CDR1 GTSNPN and CDR2 SVGIG (reference sequence). The CDR3 extends over 14 amino acids. The V segment lost 2 bases and the J segment 6 bases; nucleotides outside the gene matches: 6. The CDR3 DNA sequence: TGTGCCTGGAGTACAGGACAGGGCGGTCAGCCCCAGCATTTT. Translated: CAWSTGQGGQPQHF.

This chain's CDR3 is CASSFQRQALDSPLHF. The CDR3 region has the DNA TGTGCCAGCAGCTTTCAAAGACAGGCTCTCGATTCACCCCTCCACTTT. The V and J genes are TRBV5-6 and TRBJ1-6; a possible D gene is TRBD1 (6 bases). Between the trimmed V and J ends, which lost 2 bases and 8 bases, there was a span of 17 bases. CDR1 and CDR2 (germline): SGHDT, YYEEEE. The CDR3 length is 16 residues.

The chain is built from TRBV4-3 and TRBJ2-5; perhaps TRBD2 as D (5 bases). Germline V gives CDR1 LGHNA, CDR2 YSLEER. The CDR3 is 15 amino acids. V was shortened by 0 bases and J by 1 base, with 9 bases between the two germline ends. Here the CDR3 DNA reads TGCGCCAGCAGCCAAGAACGAGGGTTCCAAGAGACCCAGTACTTC. This translates into CASSQERGFQETQYF.

This chain joins TRBV6-5 and TRBJ1-1, with TRBD1 matching over 10 bases. The germline CDR1 and CDR2 sequences are MNHEY and SVGAGI. The CDR3 has 13 amino acids. Trimming removed 5 bases from V and 7 bases from J; junction bases left unmatched: 4. The CDR3 DNA reads as TGTGCCAGCAGTCCCTGGGACAGGGGTGAAGCTTTCTTT. Its protein is CASSPWDRGEAFF.

The chain combines TRBV5-1 with TRBJ1-4; D is unresolved. Germline V gene lookup returns CDR1 SGHRS and CDR2 YFSETQ. Trimming left V 2 bases short and J 3 bases short, with 11 bases between. The CDR3 runs to 15 residues. Written as DNA, the CDR3 is TGCGCCAGCAGCTTTAGCGACACCCCTAATGAAAAACTGTTTTTT. Encoded protein: CASSFSDTPNEKLFF.

The rearrangement joins TRBV6-6 to TRBJ2-7, with D possibly TRBD2 on 5 matching bases. The ends were cut back, 6 bases at V and 4 bases at J, with 10 bases in the middle. The CDR3 length is 12 residues. Germline V gene lookup returns CDR1 MNHNY and CDR2 SVGAGI (reference sequence). In DNA, the CDR3 is TGTGCCAGCAGCTACGCGGGTTACGAGCAGTACTTC. Translation: CASSYAGYEQYF.

For the CDR3, the DNA is TGTGCCAGCAGCGTAAGGGGTGCCACTGAAGCTTTCTTT. Protein product: CASSVRGATEAFF. The genes are TRBV9 and TRBJ1-1; maybe TRBD1 (5 bases). CDR1 is SGDLS and CDR2 is YYNGEE in the germline V gene. V was clipped by 1 base and J by 4 bases, with 8 bases between them. The CDR3 sequence is 13 residues long.

The V and J genes are TRBV11-2 and TRBJ2-7; the D gene could be TRBD1 or TRBD2 (5 bases each). Germline V CDR1 and CDR2: SGHAT, FQNNGV. The CDR3 covers 14 residues. Trimming stripped 2 bases from V and 0 bases from J, with 8 bases between. As DNA, the CDR3 is TGTGCCAGCAGCTTAATCGGGGCCTCCTACGAGCAGTACTTC. Translating it yields CASSLIGASYEQYF. Full variable domain (remainder filled in from reference TRBV11-2 and TRBJ2-7): EAGVAQSPRYKIIEKRQSVAFWCNPISGHATLYWYQQILGQGPKLLIQFQNNGVVDDSQLPKDRFSAERLKGVDSTLKIQPAKLEDSAVYLCASSLIGASYEQYFGPGTRLTVT.

The chain is built from TRBV11-2 and TRBJ1-2; 9 nucleotides align to TRBD1. CDR3 length: 17 residues. CDR1 is SGHAT, CDR2 FQNNGV, per germline. V dropped 5 bases and J dropped 6; count of bases not matched to a gene: 16. In nucleotides, the CDR3 is TGTGCCAGCAGCCTATGGGACAGGGAGAAAAATGAGAATGGCTACACCTTC. It is translated as CASSLWDREKNENGYTF.

The genes are TRBV5-4 and TRBJ1-1; no clear D gene. V gave up 0 bases and J gave up 1 base, with 7 bases separating them. Germline V gene data show CDR1 as SGHNT and CDR2 as YYREEE (reference sequence). This CDR3 region has 14 residues. The CDR3 coding sequence is TGTGCCAGCAGCTTGGAGGCAGAGAACACTGAAGCTTTCTTT. This translates into CASSLEAENTEAFF.

In its sample, this clone was seen once. The CDR3, as DNA: TGTGCCAGCAGAAATTCTTCGGGACACACCTACGAGCAGTACTTC. Its protein product is CASRNSSGHTYEQYF. The chain couples TRBV27 to TRBJ2-7; D might be TRBD1 (6 bases). The germline V and J ends were trimmed by 6 bases and 2 bases, with 17 bases remaining between them. This CDR3 has 15 residues. Germline V gene sequence: CDR1 MNHEY, CDR2 SMNVEV (reference sequence).